This TCR beta chain was sequenced during a study of T cells in Graves' hyperthyroidism and ophthalmopathy. This clonotype was detected only once. Germline assignment: CDR1 LNHDA and CDR2 SQIVND (reference sequence). The junction had 8 bases not matched to a gene; V was cut back by 4 bases and J by 5 bases. CDR3 length equals 15 residues. TCR beta CDR3 region amplification was performed from RNA transcripts. RT-PCR in the first round (using the HTBI primer set) targeted the TCR CDR3. MiXCR was run by TCRdb on the multiplex PCR reads, yielding one entry per CDR3 protein. This repertoire shows about 420,000 distinct CDR3 sequences, roughly an eighth found once; its top ten account for about 5%.

The clonotype comes from a woman under 30 with Graves' hyperthyroidism. The sequenced sample consisted of blood. This chain uses TRBV19 with TRBJ1-1; TRBD1 matches at 9 bases. As DNA, the CDR3 is TGTGCCAGTAGTAGCGACAGGGGGTACAGAACTGAAGCTTTCTTT. Amino acid sequence: CASSSDRGYRTEAFF.